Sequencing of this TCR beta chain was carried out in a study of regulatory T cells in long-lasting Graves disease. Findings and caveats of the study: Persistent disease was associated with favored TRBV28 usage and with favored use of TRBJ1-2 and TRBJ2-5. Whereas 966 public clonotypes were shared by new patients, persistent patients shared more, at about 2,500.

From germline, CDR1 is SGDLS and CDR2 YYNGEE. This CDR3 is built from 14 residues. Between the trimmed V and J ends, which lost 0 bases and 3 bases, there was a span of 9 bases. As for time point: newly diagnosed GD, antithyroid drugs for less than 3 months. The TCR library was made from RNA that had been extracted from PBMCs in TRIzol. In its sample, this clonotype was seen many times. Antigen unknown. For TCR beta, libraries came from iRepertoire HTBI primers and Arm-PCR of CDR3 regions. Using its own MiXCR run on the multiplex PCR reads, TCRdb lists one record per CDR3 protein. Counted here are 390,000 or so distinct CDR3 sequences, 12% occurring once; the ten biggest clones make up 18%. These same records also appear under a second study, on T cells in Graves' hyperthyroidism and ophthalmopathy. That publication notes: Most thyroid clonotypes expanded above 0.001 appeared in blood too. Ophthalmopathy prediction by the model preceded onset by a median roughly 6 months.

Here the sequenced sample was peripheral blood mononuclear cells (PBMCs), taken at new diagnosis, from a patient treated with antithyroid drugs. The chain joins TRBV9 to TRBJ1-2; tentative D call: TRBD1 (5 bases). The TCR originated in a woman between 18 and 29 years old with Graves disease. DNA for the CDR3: TGTGCCAGCAGCGTAGTTGGGGCAGACTATGGCTACACCTTC. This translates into CASSVVGADYGYTF.